This T cell receptor beta chain comes out of a study of molecular identifiers for immune sequencing clone quantification. Study results and limitations: Over 98% of CMV-specific effector molecules, but under 1% of naive ones, were in clones above 20 copies.

The CDR3 length is 11 residues. The germline V gene has CDR1 SGDLS and CDR2 YYNGEE. V shed 9 bases and J shed 4 bases, with 10 bases lying between them. The sample holds many counts of this clonotype. Antigen unknown. MiXCR, run by TCRdb on the PCR reads, gives a single entry per CDR3 protein. The table records hundreds of thousands of distinct CDR3 sequences, around 21% of them present only once. Isolation of naive CD8 T cells was achieved by sorting on a CD8+CD4-CCR7+CD45RA+ phenotype. This rearrangement joins TRBV9 to TRBJ1-2; no clear D gene. Sequences were obtained from naive CD8+ T cells from blood, with Jurkat cell RNA spiked in. Subset reported: FACS-sorted CD8+CD4-CCR7+CD45RA+ naive T cells. This TCR was recovered from a human donor in good health. Some libraries in this study had Jurkat cell RNA spiked in. CDR3 protein: CATQYGYGYTF. CDR3 sequence (DNA): TGTGCCACCCAATACGGCTATGGCTACACCTTC.